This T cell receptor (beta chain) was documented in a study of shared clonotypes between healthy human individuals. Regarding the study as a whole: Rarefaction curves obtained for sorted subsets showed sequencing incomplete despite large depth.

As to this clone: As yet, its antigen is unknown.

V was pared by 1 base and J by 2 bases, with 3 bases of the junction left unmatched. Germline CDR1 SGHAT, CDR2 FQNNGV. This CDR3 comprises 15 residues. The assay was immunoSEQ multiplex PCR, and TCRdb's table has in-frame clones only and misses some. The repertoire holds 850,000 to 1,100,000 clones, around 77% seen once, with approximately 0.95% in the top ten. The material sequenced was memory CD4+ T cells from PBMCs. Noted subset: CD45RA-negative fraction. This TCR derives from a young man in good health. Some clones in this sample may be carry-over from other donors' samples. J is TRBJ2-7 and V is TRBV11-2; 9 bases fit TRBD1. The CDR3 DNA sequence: TGTGCCAGCAGCTTAGCCGGGACAGGGACCTACGAGCAGTACTTC. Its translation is CASSLAGTGTYEQYF.